This section outlines one T cell receptor beta chain sequence together with its context. This clone's antigen is unknown. No base-level quality is on record; no much larger clone is a single base apart. Library method: the immunoSEQ multiplex PCR assay. A mixture of 60 forward primers for TCR Vbeta segments and 13 reverse primers for TCR Jbeta segments was used in the multiplex PCR. The CDR3 region of rearranged TCR beta genes was amplified from genomic DNA by a multiplex PCR assay. The amplified TCR beta libraries were sequenced on the Illumina HiSeq System as 87-base-pair reads. Turning to the authors' computational methods: A later analysis counted 75 million to 100 million unique TCR beta chains across the 670 or so repertoires, and around 12 million of these chains were shared by at least two donors. A nearest-neighbor algorithm error-corrected the raw reads and collapsed the reads into unique sequences, merging closely related sequences to remove PCR and sequencing errors. Alignment of CDR3 sequences to IMGT reference sequences was used to assign V, D and J gene segments. Each retained sequence needed at least a six-nucleotide match to both a V gene segment and a J gene segment. Rearrangements were classified as productive when the CDR3 lacked stop codons and remained in frame with V and J, and all other rearrangements were classified as non-productive. Following IMGT convention, CDR3 was defined as the stretch from the second conserved V-encoded cysteine up to the conserved J-encoded phenylalanine. In an earlier analysis of more than 550 of the donors, sequences lacking an unambiguous match to a single V gene segment were excluded. In an earlier analysis of approximately 590 of the donors, V segments were called functional above 56.7% productive rearrangements and were called segregating when the between-donor standard deviation exceeded 5%. A statistical classification framework was developed to diagnose cytomegalovirus status using the catalog of TCR beta chain sequences. In a later analysis, V and J genes were assigned by comparing TCR nucleotide sequences against IMGT/GENE-DB human TR gene sequences. In a later analysis, CDR3 sequences and most-parsimonious VDJ recombination scenarios were assigned using the TCRdist pipeline. A later analysis defined each TCR beta chain by its CDR3 amino acid sequence plus V-gene family, and excluded reads lacking a unique V-gene family. In a later analysis, a few hundred highly shared, low-generation-probability nucleotide sequences were removed to address suspected cross-contamination and a sequencing artifact. A later analysis calculated a clonal expansion index for each public chain from normalized within-repertoire ranks of inferred template counts. Generation probabilities in a later analysis came from a VDJ recombination model fitted to out-of-frame rearrangements, and those results were checked against IGoR. In a later analysis, hypergeometric tests were used to score TCR-TCR, TCR-HLA and TCR-CMV co-occurrence, with a repertoire-size bias correction applied to TCR pairs. False discovery rates were estimated in a later analysis by permuting HLA or CMV assignments 20 times. In a later analysis, co-occurring TCRs were grouped using DBSCAN, and TCRdist sequence similarity was added for clustering within HLA-allele-positive subsets. Repertoires with fewer than 30,000 or more than 120,000 public chains were left out of co-occurrence clustering, as were a few repertoires with anomalous nucleotide sharing. TCRdb obtained this table from immuneACCESS and retained in-frame rearrangements with V and J assigned. These tables miss some clones; where compared with another copy, unresolved V genes account for less than half of the shortfall, and the remainder is unexplained. V and J calls and clone size come straight from that table; D and trimming were deduced from the DNA. The table for this sample lists 130,000 to 150,000 clones; about 76% of them were counted only once. The leading ten clones occupy more than 3% of the sample.

This sample was taken from a study of cytomegalovirus exposure and HLA in healthy donors (dated by TCRdb to 2015 to 2018). Looking at the study overall: An earlier analysis of 587 of the donors reported approximately 290 Gb of sequence data and around 120 million unique TCR beta sequences from about 180 million T cells. An early release that covered about 600 HLA-typed donors contained about 300 gigabases of sequencing data and around 85 million unique TCR sequences. Of the 300 to 500 genotyped donors, 75% to 85% were placed in the genetic ancestry cluster associated with self-reported Caucasian donors. The study aimed to test whether cataloging public T cell receptors could reveal signatures of past pathogen exposure. The study used immunosequencing to profile the T cell repertoires of under 700 subjects and linked those repertoires to cytomegalovirus serostatus. In addition to the first cohort of 666 subjects, a separate validation cohort of approximately 130 different subjects was used. High-throughput TCR immunosequencing, statistical association of individual TCRs with disease status, and machine learning were combined to predict cytomegalovirus infection status. In a later analysis, previously published TCR beta repertoires from more than 500 donors were re-analyzed and high-resolution HLA genotyping was added so that TCR occurrence patterns could be studied. In the later analysis, no new phenotypic data were used to find candidate immune exposures; instead, reliance was placed on TCR beta sequences and their occurrence across donors. An earlier analysis of some 500 of the donors used high-throughput TCR beta sequencing to judge whether each TCR beta V gene segment behaved as functional or pseudogenic. Donor age, sex, ethnicity and CMV serostatus were collected together with the repertoire data. A later genetic analysis took genome-wide SNP genotypes for about three fifths of the roughly 700 donors and used that subset as a discovery cohort. All discovery cohort repertoires had been generated using a single sequencing platform. Class I and class II HLA loci were covered by the typing at four-digit resolution. Typing coverage differed by locus: A, B, C, DRB1 and DQB1 were typed in roughly 620-630 donors, DQA1 in about 560, DPA1 in around 600, and DPB1 in approximately 450. About 5 DR-DQ haplotypes were handled as single units for association and clustering, since linkage in the cohort was strong. Among approximately 370 genotyped donors of the cohort, an average of roughly 230,000 unique TCR beta nucleotide sequences was sequenced per donor, of which about 19% were non-productive. What the work shows at the level of the full study, not this receptor alone: When HLA alleles, especially DR and DQ, strongly co-occurred, TCR associations were difficult to assign to individual alleles. While some public TCRs were present in many individuals, most TCR sequences turned up only very rarely across donors. For the cohort, immune exposure information was limited to CMV serostatus. Because HLA typing was missing for some donors at each locus, association tests included only the typed subset. Linkage disequilibrium might explain the correlated functional status among segregating V segments, but an unknown experimental factor could not be excluded. In a later analysis, TCR association rates were found to vary across HLA loci, with the most associated TCRs seen for DRB1 alleles and the fewest for HLA-C alleles. A cluster of highly shared sequence variants was judged likely to represent a technical artifact of the sequencing pipeline. Because counts were too low, some 17 rarely observed V segments, including chromosome 9 orphons, were excluded from the earlier analysis of 587 of the donors. This cohort had only TCR beta chains sequenced, and the lack of alpha or paired-chain data limited which features could be detected. The authors suggested that the approach could potentially be extended to other disease states and immunological phenotypes. The study gave a list of 150 to 200 TCR beta chains associated with cytomegalovirus. Presence/absence analyses assumed roughly uniform sequencing depth across donors, an assumption that may not hold. In an earlier analysis of some 640 of the donors, most TCR beta V segments were observed in productive rearrangements about 87% or about 30% of the time, broadly matching IMGT annotations. Because the 87-base-pair reads could not distinguish some IMGT-functional V segments, including TRBV6-2 and TRBV6-3, those segments were excluded. An association between a missense DCLRE1C variant and V-gene and J-gene trimming of TCR beta chains was found in a later genetic analysis and replicated in an independent cohort. Cytomegalovirus status was reported to be diagnosed by the classifier with high specificity and sensitivity in both the original and validation cohorts. A later analysis found that HLA-associated TCR beta chains were more clonally expanded and had lower generation probabilities than equally common non-associated chains. According to a later analysis, parvovirus B19, influenza, CMV and Epstein-Barr virus appeared linked to several top co-occurrence clusters. In a later analysis, most CMV-associated TCR beta chains were found to appear HLA-restricted, with HLA associations seemingly driven largely by CMV exposure. A further reported finding was that TCR beta sequences accurately predicted the HLA-A and HLA-B alleles for most subjects in the first cohort. At a false discovery rate of 0.05, a later analysis linked around 17,000 TCR beta sequences to specific HLA alleles. A few of the identified cytomegalovirus-associated TCR beta chains were confirmed in vitro to be specific for cytomegalovirus antigens. According to a later genetic analysis, donors in an Asian-associated ancestry cluster had fewer N-insertions in productive TCRs than the approximately 700-donor mean.

V has 4 bases trimmed and J has 3 bases trimmed; junction bases matching no gene number 6. From the cysteine through the phenylalanine, the CDR3 covers 14 amino acids. Only the CDR3 DNA stays, 42 bases, in frame from base 1. The germline V gene encodes CDR1 SGHRS and CDR2 YFSETQ. The cohort comprised fewer than 700 healthy bone marrow donors. All cohort members were sampled while nominally healthy, although unrecorded immune exposures were likely present. The donor was CMV seronegative and belonged to the group of roughly 330 seronegative cohort members. Every donor gave a peripheral blood sample, and the peripheral blood mononuclear cells from that sample were used for TCR beta sequencing. The Qiagen DNeasy Blood Extraction Kit was used to extract genomic DNA from the blood cell samples.

This receptor was identified in a man aged 18 to 30 in good health and CMV-seronegative. Specimen: PBMCs. The V and J segments used are TRBV5-1 and TRBJ2-5, and 7 junctional nucleotides match TRBD2. The DNA reads as follows: TGCGCCAGCAGCCCTGGGGCGGGGGAAGAGACCCAGTACTTC. Its protein reads: CASSPGAGEETQYF.